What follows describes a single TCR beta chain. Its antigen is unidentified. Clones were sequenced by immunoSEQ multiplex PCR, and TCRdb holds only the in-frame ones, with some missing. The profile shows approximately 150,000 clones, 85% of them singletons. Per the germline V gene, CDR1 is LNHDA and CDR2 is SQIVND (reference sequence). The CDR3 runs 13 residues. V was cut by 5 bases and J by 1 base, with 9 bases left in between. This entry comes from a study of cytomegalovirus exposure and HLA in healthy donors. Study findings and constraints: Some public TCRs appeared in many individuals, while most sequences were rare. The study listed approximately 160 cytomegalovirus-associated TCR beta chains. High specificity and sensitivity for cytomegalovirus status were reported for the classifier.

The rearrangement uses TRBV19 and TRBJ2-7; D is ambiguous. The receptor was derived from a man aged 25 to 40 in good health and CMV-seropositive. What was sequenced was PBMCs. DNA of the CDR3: TGTGCCAGTAGTGCCCTAGAGTCCTACGAGCAGTACTTC. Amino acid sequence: CASSALESYEQYF.